This T cell receptor beta chain stems from a study of blood T cells in healthy people across ages. Overall study findings and caveats: The authors considered diversity estimates from one million T cells to be underestimates. Among T cells, TCR beta diversity per million cells dropped roughly linearly as age rose.

A remark on this clonotype: Its cognate antigen is unknown.

It was with a sample-barcoded 5' primer and a J-beta primer mix that a second PCR of roughly 7 to 12 cycles was run. TCRdb re-derived calls from the 5' RACE reads in MiXCR, one entry per CDR3 protein. The sample includes hundreds of thousands of distinct CDR3 sequences, around a fifth of them seen just once. CDR3 length: 15 residues. Germline V gene lookup returns CDR1 KGHDR and CDR2 SFDVKD. V lost 4 bases, J lost 2 bases, and 11 bases lay in between. The clonotype was recovered from a man aged 70 or older in good health. The sequencing sample was made of blood. The chain uses TRBV24-1 and TRBJ2-4; D is perhaps TRBD2 (5 bases). For the CDR3, the DNA is TGTGCCACCAGTGACCGGGATTTGACCAAAAACATTCAGTACTTC. It translates to CATSDRDLTKNIQYF.